Included here is one TCR beta chain sequence, with context. Profiling relied on immunoSEQ multiplex PCR, and the TCRdb table lists in-frame clones only, not all of them. Among 540,000 or so clones listed, 85% to 90% were seen once. There are 14 residues in the CDR3. CDR1 is GTSNPN, CDR2 SVGIG, per germline (reference sequence). This sample is part of a study of blood T cell repertoires in COVID-19. The chain joins TRBV30 to TRBJ1-1, with no clear D. The TCR comes from a woman aged 50 to 65 with COVID-19, enrolled during active disease. Sequenced input: peripheral blood. The DNA for the CDR3 is TGTGCTCGGAGGAGTGGGTCACCGGGGACTGAAGCTTTCTTT. Protein product: CARRSGSPGTEAFF.